These 26 T cell receptor beta chains share one sample of origin, sequenced in a study of blood T cells in healthy people across ages. With a J-beta primer mix and a sample-barcoded 5' primer, a second PCR ran about 7 to 11 cycles. TCRdb reprocessed the 5' RACE reads with MiXCR, giving one entry per CDR3 protein. The repertoire has 650,000 to 950,000 distinct CDR3 sequences, roughly 44% of them found once; the top ten carry 15% to 25%. The sample taken for sequencing was blood. These receptors all stem from a man aged 60 to 75 in good health.

V is TRBV7-9 and J is TRBJ2-7; 14 bases agree with TRBD2. Germline lookup yields CDR1 SEHNR and CDR2 FQNEAQ (reference sequence). The ends lost 4 bases at V and 6 bases at J; junction bases unmatched: 11. This CDR3 has 17 amino acids. This CDR3 reads CASSSGLAGGCSFEQYF. The CDR3 nucleotides are TGTGCCAGCAGCTCAGGACTAGCGGGGGGCTGCTCGTTCGAGCAGTACTTC.

The J gene is TRBJ2-3, the V gene TRBV5-6; 7 positions match TRBD1. The ends lost 5 bases at V and 4 bases at J; junction bases unmatched: 10. In germline, CDR1 is SGHDT, CDR2 YYEEEE. The CDR3 consists of 15 residues. The CDR3 sequence: CASRKGDRESDTQYF. CDR3 nucleotides: TGTGCCAGCAGGAAAGGGGACAGAGAATCAGATACGCAGTATTTT.

This chain uses TRBV4-3 with TRBJ2-5, with 7 bases matching TRBD2. The trim removed 0 bases at V and 3 bases at J, leaving 4 bases unmatched. Germline CDR1 reads LGHNA; CDR2 reads YSLEER. The CDR3 length is 15 residues. The CDR3 DNA reads TGCGCCAGCAGCCAAGATCCGGGAGGAGAAGAGACCCAGTACTTC. Its protein product is CASSQDPGGEETQYF.

V is TRBV29-1 and J is TRBJ2-3; TRBD1 aligns across 8 bases. J gave up 2 bases and V 6 bases, and 7 bases lay outside the gene matches. The CDR3 has 14 amino acids. The V gene's germline CDR1 is SQVTM and CDR2 ANQGSEA. CDR3 in amino acids: CSVGQGIDTDTQYF. The CDR3 DNA is TGCAGCGTCGGACAGGGAATCGACACAGATACGCAGTATTTT.

This clonotype has only a few counts. The CDR3 reads CASSQEVSRGFPYEQYF. CDR3 nucleotide sequence: TGCGCCAGCAGCCAAGAAGTAAGTAGGGGGTTTCCCTACGAGCAGTACTTC. The rearrangement uses TRBV4-1 and TRBJ2-7; D is perhaps TRBD1 (6 bases). Per germline, CDR1 MGHRA and CDR2 YSYEKL. The CDR3 sequence is 17 residues long. The germline V and J ends were trimmed by 0 bases and 2 bases, with 17 bases remaining between them.

J is TRBJ1-4 and V is TRBV29-1; tentative D call: TRBD1 (6 bases). The CDR3 is 12 residues long. V lost 0 bases and J lost 14, with 13 bases in between. CDR1 and CDR2 from the germline V gene are SQVTM and ANQGSEA. The CDR3 spells CSVEEGRGGLFF. The CDR3 DNA sequence: TGCAGCGTTGAAGAAGGGCGGGGGGGCCTGTTTTTT.

The chain carries TRBV6-2 or TRBV6-3 and TRBJ2-1, with 11 bases fitting TRBD1. Trimming cost V 8 bases and J 8 bases; bases outside gene matches: 11. The CDR3 has 15 amino acids. CDR1 and CDR2 (germline): MNHEY, SVGEGT. In DNA form, the CDR3 reads TGTGCCAGCGTCCCGGGACAGGGGGGTTTCGATGAGCAGTTCTTC. Translating gives CASVPGQGGFDEQFF.

This chain connects TRBV7-2 to TRBJ1-6; unclear D gene. The germline gives CDR1 SGHTA, CDR2 FQGNSA. V lost 1 base and J 11 bases, leaving 15 bases between the germline ends. The CDR3 has 15 amino acids. The CDR3 spells CASSLGVGLGPPLHF. CDR3 bases: TGTGCCAGCAGCTTAGGGGTTGGGCTCGGTCCACCCCTCCACTTT.

The chain uses TRBV20-1 and TRBJ2-5, with 10 bases aligning to TRBD2. The V and J ends lost 0 bases and 5 bases, in that order; junction bases with no gene match: 18. From germline, CDR1 is DFQATT and CDR2 SNEGSKA (reference sequence). The length of the CDR3 is 19 residues. The CDR3 reads CSARDRSASGGLSGETQYF. The CDR3 coding sequence is TGCAGTGCTAGAGATCGTTCGGCTAGCGGGGGCCTCTCCGGGGAGACCCAGTACTTC.

CDR3 residues: CASSQDAGGRYNEQFF. DNA of the CDR3: TGCGCCAGCAGCCAAGATGCCGGGGGGCGATACAATGAGCAGTTCTTC. V is TRBV4-1 and J is TRBJ2-1; D is perhaps TRBD2 (7 bases). Germline values: CDR1 MGHRA, CDR2 YSYEKL. CDR3 length equals 16 residues. Trimming stripped 0 bases from V and 4 bases from J, with 13 bases between.

This clonotype was detected a few times. The gene calls are TRBV11-2 and TRBJ2-1; 9 nucleotides line up with TRBD2. CDR3 length: 14 residues. Losses at the gene ends were 5 bases for V and 8 bases for J; bases not matched to a gene: 7. Germline CDR1 reads SGHAT; CDR2 reads FQNNGV. CDR3 residues: CASSRGLAVDEQFF. In DNA form, the CDR3 reads TGTGCCAGCAGCCGGGGACTAGCAGTCGATGAGCAGTTCTTC.

The chain carries TRBV2 and TRBJ2-7, with D perhaps TRBD2 (6 bases). Germline loops: CDR1 SNHLY, CDR2 FYNNEI. The CDR3 runs to 13 residues. Between the trimmed V and J ends, which lost 7 bases and 0 bases, there was a span of 10 bases. The CDR3 loop is CASKERVSYEQYF. In DNA, the CDR3 is TGTGCCAGCAAAGAGCGGGTCTCCTACGAGCAGTACTTC.

The table lists this clonotype with a few counts. The rearrangement joins TRBV20-1 to TRBJ1-6; TRBD1 might be the D (5 bases). The germline V and J ends were trimmed by 2 bases and 7 bases, with 18 bases remaining between them. CDR3 length: 16 residues. Germline V lookup: CDR1 DFQATT, CDR2 SNEGSKA (reference sequence). Here the CDR3 reads CSARPSYRDSNSPLHF. DNA for the CDR3: TGCAGTGCTAGACCCAGTTATCGGGACTCGAATTCACCCCTCCACTTT.

CDR3 DNA: TGTGCCAGCAGTACGGAGGGGGGCAATCAGCCCCAGCATTTT. It translates to CASSTEGGNQPQHF. This chain links TRBV28 with TRBJ1-5; a weak D match, TRBD1 (6 bases). The CDR3 is made up of 14 amino acids. The ends were cut back, 5 bases at V and 2 bases at J, with 10 bases in the middle. Germline V CDR1 and CDR2: MDHEN, SYDVKM.

The chain couples TRBV9 to TRBJ1-1; D not resolved. This CDR3 is 14 amino acids long. CDR1 is SGDLS and CDR2 is YYNGEE in the germline V gene. Deletions cut 3 bases from V and 0 bases from J, with 9 bases between. The CDR3 region is CASSADTMNTEAFF. The CDR3 bases are TGTGCCAGCAGCGCCGACACAATGAACACTGAAGCTTTCTTT.

The chain combines TRBV20-1 with TRBJ2-5; possibly TRBD2 for D (6 bases). Germline V gives CDR1 DFQATT, CDR2 SNEGSKA (reference sequence). This CDR3 contains 16 residues. Trimming took 0 bases from V and 11 from J, leaving 25 bases between them. CDR3 DNA sequence: TGCAGTGCTAGAGATTACGGGCGGGGAGCCTACAATGAGCAGTACTTC. Amino acids: CSARDYGRGAYNEQYF.

V usage is TRBV20-1 and J usage is TRBJ1-1; possibly TRBD1 for D (5 bases). V was pared by 2 bases and J by 0 bases, with 10 bases between. This CDR3 spans 14 amino acids. Germline-derived CDR1 and CDR2 are DFQATT and SNEGSKA (reference sequence). The CDR3: CSARRIGVNTEAFF. The DNA of the CDR3 is TGCAGTGCTAGAAGAATAGGGGTGAACACTGAAGCTTTCTTT.

This chain links TRBV27 with TRBJ1-5; D remains unclear. Germline values: CDR1 MNHEY, CDR2 SMNVEV (reference sequence). Trimming shortened V by 3 bases and J by 3 bases, and 9 bases separated the two germline ends. The CDR3 totals 14 residues. Here the CDR3 reads CASSFIGYNQPQHF. The CDR3 bases are TGTGCCAGCAGTTTTATAGGGTACAATCAGCCCCAGCATTTT.

The V and J genes are TRBV18 and TRBJ2-7; D remains unclear. The CDR3 covers 15 residues. CDR1 is KGHSH, CDR2 LQKENI, per germline. V was clipped by 2 bases and J by 7 bases, with 18 bases between them. CDR3 nucleotide sequence: TGTGCCAGCTCACCAAAGACGGTACAGAATGGGGAGCAGTACTTC. It is translated as CASSPKTVQNGEQYF.

The table lists this clonotype with a few counts. V usage is TRBV5-1 and J usage is TRBJ1-2; D is unresolved. This CDR3 region has 15 residues. Germline V gene lookup returns CDR1 SGHRS and CDR2 YFSETQ. V was shortened by 0 bases and J by 6 bases, with 15 bases between the two germline ends. CDR3 sequence (DNA): TGCGCCAGCAGCTTGGAGAAGGGCCCAGCCCATGGCTACACCTTC. Its protein is CASSLEKGPAHGYTF.

This clonotype was found a few times. The rearrangement uses TRBV6-2 or TRBV6-3 and TRBJ2-7; D is undetermined. This CDR3 contains 14 residues. From germline, CDR1 is MNHEY and CDR2 SVGEGT. The V gene lost 7 bases and the J gene lost 0 bases, with 13 bases spanning the gap. The CDR3 is CASTRSSSSYEQYF. CDR3 in DNA: TGTGCCAGCACCAGGTCCTCGAGCTCCTACGAGCAGTACTTC.

This clonotype was detected only a few times. The gene calls are TRBV12-3 or TRBV12-4 and TRBJ2-3; 10 bases map to TRBD2. This CDR3 is 16 amino acids long. V was pared by 7 bases and J by 2 bases, with 9 bases of the junction left unmatched. The CDR3 sequence: CASKLSTSGVTDTQYF. The CDR3, as DNA: TGTGCCAGCAAACTATCTACTAGCGGGGTCACAGATACGCAGTATTTT.

This sequence joins TRBV28 and TRBJ2-5; possible D gene TRBD2, 5 bases. Germline-derived CDR1 and CDR2 are MDHEN and SYDVKM. Trimming removed 3 bases from V and 11 bases from J, with 19 bases in between. CDR3 size: 14 residues. The CDR3 DNA reads as TGTGCCAGCAGTTTTGGCCGGTTGGACGGGGAGCAGTACTTC. Translated, it gives CASSFGRLDGEQYF.

A few counts support this clonotype. V usage is TRBV20-1 and J usage is TRBJ1-4, with D unclear. Per the germline V gene, CDR1 is DFQATT and CDR2 is SNEGSKA (reference sequence). The CDR3 spans 11 residues. With 5 bases removed from V and 13 bases from J, the gap between germline ends came to 14 bases. The CDR3 DNA reads TGCAGTGCTCCAGATGAGCAACGACTGTTTTTT. As protein: CSAPDEQRLFF.

The chain is built from TRBV20-1 and TRBJ1-6; 9 bases are a match to TRBD1. Germline CDR1 DFQATT, CDR2 SNEGSKA (reference sequence). The CDR3 length is 13 residues. V lost 6 bases, J lost 10 bases, and 7 bases stayed unmatched. CDR3 sequence (DNA): TGCAGTGCCCCGGACAGGGGTGGCTCACCCCTCCACTTT. It yields the protein CSAPDRGGSPLHF.

V is TRBV25-1 and J is TRBJ2-1; 10 bases match TRBD2. With V trimmed by 6 bases and J by 7 bases, 9 bases remained unmatched. Germline CDR1 is MGHDK and CDR2 is SYGVNS. The CDR3 is 15 amino acids. This CDR3 reads CASSPPTSGVNEQFF. In DNA, the CDR3 is TGTGCCAGCAGCCCCCCAACTAGCGGGGTTAATGAGCAGTTCTTC. The full variable domain, with the rest looked up from reference TRBV25-1 and TRBJ2-1, is EADIYQTPRYLVIGTGKKITLECSQTMGHDKMYWYQQDPGMELHLIHYSYGVNSTEKGDLSSESTVSRIRTEHFPLTLESARPSHTSQYLCASSPPTSGVNEQFFGPGTRLTVL.